This TCR beta chain was observed in a study of T cells in Graves' hyperthyroidism and ophthalmopathy. The length of the CDR3 is 14 residues. CDR1 and CDR2 from the germline V gene are SGHTA and FQGTGA. Trimming cost V 2 bases and J 2 bases, with 8 bases left between them. On the basis of clinical symptoms, serum thyroxine and TRAb, thyroid ultrasound and orbital computed tomography, diagnoses were made. Out of roughly 10 ml of fresh peripheral blood came the PBMCs. Researchers amplified the TCR beta CDR3 regions from RNA transcripts. TCR CDR3 regions were first amplified by RT-PCR with HTBI primers. TCRdb analysed the multiplex PCR reads with MiXCR anew, one entry per CDR3 protein. This table has a few hundred thousand distinct CDR3 sequences, around a fifth appearing once. This clonotype occurred many times.

Sequenced material: blood. The rearrangement links TRBV7-3 to TRBJ2-3; no definite D call. The clonotype comes from a woman aged 45-65 years with Graves' hyperthyroidism. The CDR3 nucleotides are TGTGCCAGCAGCTTAGACCCCTACACAGATACGCAGTATTTT. Translation: CASSLDPYTDTQYF.